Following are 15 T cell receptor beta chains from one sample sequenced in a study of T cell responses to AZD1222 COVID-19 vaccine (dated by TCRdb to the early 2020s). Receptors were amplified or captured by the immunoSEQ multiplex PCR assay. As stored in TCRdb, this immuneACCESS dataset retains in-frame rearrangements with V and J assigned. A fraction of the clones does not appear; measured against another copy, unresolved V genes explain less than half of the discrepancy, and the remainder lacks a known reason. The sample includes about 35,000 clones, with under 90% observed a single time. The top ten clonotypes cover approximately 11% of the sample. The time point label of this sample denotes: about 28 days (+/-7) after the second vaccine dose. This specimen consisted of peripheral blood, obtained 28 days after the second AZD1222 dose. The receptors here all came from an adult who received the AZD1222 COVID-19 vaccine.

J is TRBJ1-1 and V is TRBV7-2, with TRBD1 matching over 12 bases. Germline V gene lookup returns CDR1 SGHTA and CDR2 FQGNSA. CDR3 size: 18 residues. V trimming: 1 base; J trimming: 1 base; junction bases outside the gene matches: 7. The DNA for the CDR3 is TGTGCCAGCAGCTTAGAATCGGGACAGGGGGCGCGGAACACTGAAGCTTTCTTT. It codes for CASSLESGQGARNTEAFF.

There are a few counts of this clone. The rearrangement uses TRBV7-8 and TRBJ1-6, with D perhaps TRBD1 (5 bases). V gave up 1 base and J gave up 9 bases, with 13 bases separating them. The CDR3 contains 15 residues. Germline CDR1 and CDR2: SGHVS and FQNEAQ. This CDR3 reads CASSLGTAGGSPLHF. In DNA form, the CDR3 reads TGTGCCAGCAGCTTAGGGACGGCGGGGGGTTCACCCCTCCACTTT.

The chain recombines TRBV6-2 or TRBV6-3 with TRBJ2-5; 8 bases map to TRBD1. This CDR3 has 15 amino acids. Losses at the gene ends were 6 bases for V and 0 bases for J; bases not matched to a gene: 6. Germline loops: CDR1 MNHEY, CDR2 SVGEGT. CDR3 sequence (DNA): TGTGCCAGCAGCCCCCGGGACAGGCACCAAGAGACCCAGTACTTC. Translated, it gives CASSPRDRHQETQYF.

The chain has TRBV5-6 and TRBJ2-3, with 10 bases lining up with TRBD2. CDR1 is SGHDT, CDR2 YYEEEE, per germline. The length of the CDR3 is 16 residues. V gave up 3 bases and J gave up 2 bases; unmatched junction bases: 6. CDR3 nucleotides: TGTGCCAGCAGCTCGGTAGCGGGGGGCCTCACAGATACGCAGTATTTT. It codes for CASSSVAGGLTDTQYF. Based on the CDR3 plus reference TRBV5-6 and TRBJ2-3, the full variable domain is DAGVTQSPTHLIKTRGQQVTLRCSPKSGHDTVSWYQQALGQGPQFIFQYYEEEERQRGNFPDRFSGHQFPNYSSELNVNALLLGDSALYLCASSSVAGGLTDTQYFGPGTRLTVL.

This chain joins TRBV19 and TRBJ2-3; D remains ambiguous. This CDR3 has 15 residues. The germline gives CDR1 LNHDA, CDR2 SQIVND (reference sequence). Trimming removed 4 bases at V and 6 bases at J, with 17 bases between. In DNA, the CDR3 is TGTGCCAGTAGTACCCAACCCACCGCGACGGATACGCAGTATTTT. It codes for CASSTQPTATDTQYF.

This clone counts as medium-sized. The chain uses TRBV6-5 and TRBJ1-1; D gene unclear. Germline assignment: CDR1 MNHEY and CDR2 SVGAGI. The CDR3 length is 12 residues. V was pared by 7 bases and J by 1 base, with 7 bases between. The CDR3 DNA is TGTGCCAGCACTACCGGGAACACTGAAGCTTTCTTT. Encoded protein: CASTTGNTEAFF.

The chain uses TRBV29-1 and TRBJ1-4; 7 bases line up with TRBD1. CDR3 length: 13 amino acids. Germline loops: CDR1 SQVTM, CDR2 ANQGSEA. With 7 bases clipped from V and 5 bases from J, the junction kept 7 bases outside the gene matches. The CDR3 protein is CSAQGGPNEKLFF. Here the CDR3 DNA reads TGCAGCGCTCAGGGGGGCCCGAATGAAAAACTGTTTTTT.

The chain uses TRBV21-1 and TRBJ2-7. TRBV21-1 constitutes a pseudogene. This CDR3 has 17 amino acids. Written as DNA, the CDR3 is TGTGCCAGCAGCAAAACGTTCCGGGAACAGGTACTTTACGAGCAGTACTTC. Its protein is CASSKTFREQVLYEQYF.

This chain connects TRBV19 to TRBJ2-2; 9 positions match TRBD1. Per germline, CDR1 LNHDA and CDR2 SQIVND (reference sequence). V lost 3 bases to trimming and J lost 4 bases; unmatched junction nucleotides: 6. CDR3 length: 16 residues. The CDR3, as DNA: TGTGCCAGTAGTATTACAGGGGGCGTAGGCACCGGGGAGCTGTTTTTT. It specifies CASSITGGVGTGELFF.

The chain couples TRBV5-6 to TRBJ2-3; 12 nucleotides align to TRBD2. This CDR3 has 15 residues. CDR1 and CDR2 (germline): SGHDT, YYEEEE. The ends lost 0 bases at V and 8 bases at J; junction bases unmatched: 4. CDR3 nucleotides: TGTGCCAGCAGCTTGGGACTAGCGGGAGTCGGTACGCAGTATTTT. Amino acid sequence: CASSLGLAGVGTQYF.

The CDR3 reads CASRNGSLRGYGYTF. The CDR3 DNA reads as TGTGCCAGCAGGAATGGATCTCTTCGGGGGTATGGCTACACCTTC. The chain combines TRBV3-1 (or the pseudogene TRBV3-2) with TRBJ1-2; possible D gene TRBD1, 5 bases. Looked up from germline, CDR1 is LGHDT and CDR2 is YNNKEL (reference sequence). This CDR3 has 15 residues. Trimming cost V 6 bases and J 5 bases, with 19 bases left between them.

For the CDR3, the DNA is TGCGCCAGCAGCTTGGATGGGACACTCGAGCAGTACTTC. Translated: CASSLDGTLEQYF. The chain links TRBV5-1 to TRBJ2-7; weak D call: TRBD1 (6 bases). Trimming took 0 bases from V and 6 from J, leaving 10 bases between them. Germline CDR1 and CDR2: SGHRS and YFSETQ. This CDR3 comprises 13 residues.

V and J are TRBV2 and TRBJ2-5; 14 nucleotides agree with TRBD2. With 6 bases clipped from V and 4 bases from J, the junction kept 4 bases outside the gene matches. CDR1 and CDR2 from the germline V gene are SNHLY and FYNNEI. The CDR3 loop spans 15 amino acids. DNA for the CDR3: TGTGCCAGCAGAGCCGGGACTAGCGGGGGAGAGACCCAGTACTTC. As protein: CASRAGTSGGETQYF. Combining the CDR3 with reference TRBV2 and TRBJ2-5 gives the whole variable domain EPEVTQTPSHQVTQMGQEVILRCVPISNHLYFYWYRQILGQKVEFLVSFYNNEISEKSEIFDDQFSVERPDGSNFTLKIRSTKLEDSAMYFCASRAGTSGGETQYFGPGTRLLVL.

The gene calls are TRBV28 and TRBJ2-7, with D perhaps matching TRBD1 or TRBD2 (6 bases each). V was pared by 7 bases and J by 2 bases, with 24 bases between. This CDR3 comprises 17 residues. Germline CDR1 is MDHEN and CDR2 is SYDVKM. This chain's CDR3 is CASNPRWGAGITYEQYF. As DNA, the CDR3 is TGTGCCAGCAACCCCCGCTGGGGGGCGGGGATTACCTACGAGCAGTACTTC.

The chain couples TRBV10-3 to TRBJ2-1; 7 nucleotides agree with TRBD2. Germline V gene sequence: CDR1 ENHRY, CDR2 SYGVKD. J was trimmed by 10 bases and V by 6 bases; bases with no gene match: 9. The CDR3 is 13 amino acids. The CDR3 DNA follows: TGTGCCATCAGCCGAGAGCGGGAACAGGAGCAGTTCTTC. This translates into CAISREREQEQFF.